A selection of T cell receptor beta chains follows, all from one sample in a study of blood T cell repertoires in COVID-19. Using immunoSEQ multiplex PCR, the repertoire was profiled, and TCRdb retains in-frame clones only, with some absent. The sample has approximately 130,000 clones, about 83% seen once; the top ten hold 2% to 2.5%. The sample consisted of peripheral blood. Receptor source: a woman aged 45-65 years with acute or convalescent COVID-19. The conserved cysteine and the conserved F or W are not part of the CDR3 here. Fields, in order: V gene, CDR3 length, J gene, CDR3 protein.

TRBV25-1	13	TRBJ2-1	ASSRAGDSYNEQF
TRBV5-1	13	TRBJ2-3	ASRTNRGSTDTQY
TRBV11-2	14	TRBJ2-1	ASSLERGAPYNEQF
TRBV5-1	13	TRBJ1-1	ASSLGEGVNTEAF
TRBV11-2	9	TRBJ2-1	ASSSIDEQF
TRBV6-5	10	TRBJ1-2	ATEAGDYGYT
TRBV19	14	TRBJ1-5	ASTLLGQFSNQPQH
TRBV5-1	14	TRBJ1-4	ASSFYREGANEKLF
TRBV10-2	12	TRBJ2-7	ASSERPVGYEQY
TRBV5-6	14	TRBJ2-2	ASSLLGSGGTGELF
TRBV7-6	14	TRBJ1-2	ASSLSPGQNVVGYT
TRBV3-1/TRBV3-2	15	TRBJ1-6	ASSHLSLDGANSPLH
TRBV9	14	TRBJ2-5	ASSVGFWGREETQY
TRBV5-1	12	TRBJ2-3	ATKLAGESDTQY
TRBV6-5	11	TRBJ1-6	ASSLGVNSPLH
TRBV5-8	13	TRBJ1-2	ASSLENRISNGYT
TRBV2	18	TRBJ2-3	ASSGTSGTSGRRAPDTQY
TRBV6-5	13	TRBJ1-4	ASSRSSFEKEKLF
TRBV30	11	TRBJ2-3	AWSVRAADTQY
TRBV4-3	14	TRBJ2-2	ASSKRTGENTGELF
TRBV5-4	14	TRBJ2-5	ASSSSVAGGQETQY
TRBV1	12	TRBJ2-1	TSSQSGRIGEQF
TRBV6-5	12	TRBJ2-1	ASSPGQGRNEQF
TRBV11-2	16	TRBJ2-5	ASSLGGTSGAWVETQY
TRBV19	13	TRBJ1-5	ASSTQDRVNQPQH
TRBV7-9	13	TRBJ2-1	ASTRLAGLYNEQF
TRBV18	13	TRBJ1-2	ASSPVTGPLEGYT
TRBV12-3/TRBV12-4	9	TRBJ2-2	ASSFSGELF
TRBV30	13	TRBJ2-7	AWSGHRGRSYEQY
TRBV12-3/TRBV12-4	11	TRBJ2-7	ASTPGSSYEQY
TRBV9	16	TRBJ2-1	ASSKLAGGWVSYNEQF
TRBV11-3	11	TRBJ2-1	ASSFALGNEQF
TRBV30	11	TRBJ1-1	AWSQGVVTEAF
TRBV6-5	11	TRBJ1-2	ASKSGSNYGYT
TRBV7-2	16	TRBJ2-3	ASSLALLAGGSTDTQY
TRBV9	15	TRBJ2-3	ASSVVAGGPTVYPQY
TRBV28	15	TRBJ1-2	ASSSVPGQGANYGYT
TRBV19	11	TRBJ1-2	ASSDDSYYGYT
TRBV21-1	14	TRBJ1-2	ASSKGLGTGISGYT
TRBV10-3	10	NA	AIRRSSYEQY
TRBV3-1/TRBV3-2	12	TRBJ1-1	ASSQVARNTEAF
TRBV5-1	11	TRBJ1-2	ASSLVGRSSYT
TRBV25-1	12	TRBJ1-1	ASQTTSMNTEAF
TRBV24-1	13	TRBJ2-3	ATSARRPRGDTQY
TRBV7-9	11	TRBJ1-1	ASSLSVNTEAF
TRBV5-4	15	TRBJ2-3	ASSRTLTSGSTDTQY
TRBV6-4	14	TRBJ2-2	ASSDSDGGAGGELF
TRBV6-5	13	TRBJ2-7	ASSYPGQGSYEQY
TRBV18	13	TRBJ2-3	ASSPSGLAPDTQY
TRBV11-2	11	TRBJ2-7	ASSPGGLSVQY
TRBV7-9	11	TRBJ1-2	ASSKAGGYGYT
TRBV10-1	13	TRBJ1-4	ASSRQGVSNEKLF
TRBV5-1	12	TRBJ1-6	ASSPTVANSPLH
TRBV12-3/TRBV12-4	10	TRBJ2-7	ASSPGSYEQY
TRBV11-3	15	TRBJ1-6	ASSSGQGNSYNSPLH
TRBV20-1	9	TRBJ2-7	SARGGVEQY
TRBV19	13	TRBJ1-5	ASRSRGGNNQPQH
TRBV24-1	15	TRBJ1-4	ATSENGQGAVNEKLF
TRBV7-9	13	TRBJ1-4	ASSSGGEHGEKLF
TRBV24-1	12	TRBJ2-2	ATRSTTNTGELF